This TCR beta chain was documented in a study of T cells in localized non-small cell lung cancer. Germline V gene lookup returns CDR1 SGDLS and CDR2 YYNGEE. V was pared by 0 bases and J by 1 base, with 0 bases of the junction left unmatched. The CDR3 covers 14 residues. The study, taken as a whole, reports: Of the top 100 tumor clones, median roughly 55 were in adjacent lung, approximately 28 among its top 100. Longer overall survival associated with higher blood T cell density; shorter survival with higher adjacent-lung clonality.

In the case of this clone: Its cognate antigen is unknown.

The method was immunoSEQ multiplex PCR; TCRdb's version includes in-frame clones alone and lacks a portion of them. The repertoire holds about 37,000 clones, 75% to 95% seen once, with 10% to 15% in the top ten. The V call is TRBV9, the J call TRBJ2-5; TRBD2 matches at 7 bases. This sequence was found in a female donor at least 60 years old with stage II lung adenocarcinoma. The source was peripheral blood mononuclear cells, collected before any cancer treatment. CDR3 sequence (DNA): TGTGCCAGCAGCGTAGCTAGCGGCCAAGAGACCCAGTACTTC. It is translated as CASSVASGQETQYF.